This TCR beta chain was sequenced for a study of CD8+ T cells in alopecia areata. Study summary: Oral tofacitinib (5 to 10 mg twice daily) was administered to treated patients.

cDNA reverse transcribed from extracted RNA served as the sequencing template. Sequencing used immunoSEQ multiplex PCR; TCRdb keeps in-frame clones, though not all of them. This table has tens of thousands of clones, 50% to 75% appearing once. Study-wide results and caveats: Scalp data also include sequences from resident alphabeta T cells of normal skin.

In its sample, this clone was seen once. Its antigen remains unidentified. The sample here was CD8+ T cells sorted from blood, taken at week 0. This clonotype originated in a human donor with alopecia areata.

CDR3 DNA sequence: TGTGCCACCTCAGTGGGGGAAGAGACCCAGTACTTC. It is translated as CATSVGEETQYF. The V call is TRBV19, the J call TRBJ2-5, with D perhaps TRBD1 or TRBD2 (5 bases each). This CDR3 region has 12 residues. Germline V CDR1 and CDR2: LNHDA, SQIVND (reference sequence). V lost 10 bases and J lost 3, with 12 bases in between.